The 13 T cell receptor beta chains reported below all come from one sample, sequenced in a study of Ad26.COV2.S vaccination and SARS-CoV-2 variants (dated by TCRdb to the early 2020s). The library relied on the immunoSEQ multiplex PCR assay. This immuneACCESS table, as held by TCRdb, lists in-frame sequences with V and J called but not all clones. Of the missing ones, under half trace to an unresolved V gene in checked studies; the others have no known cause. The sample table lists fewer than 900,000 clones, 70% to 90% of them with a count of one. The ten most abundant clones make up about 1.5% of the sample. The treatment or condition label corresponds to: roughly 19 received Ad26.COV2.S at low or high dose, single or two shots; 5 received placebo; per-sample allocation not given. Repertoires of vaccine and placebo recipients were sequenced from samples taken on day 63 after the first injection.

The material was peripheral blood, obtained in a trial of Ad26.COV2.S vaccine versus placebo. Source of these receptors: a person between 18 and 59 years old who received the Ad26.COV2.S COVID-19 vaccine or a placebo.

This chain connects TRBV27 to TRBJ2-1; TRBD2 matches at 8 bases. The length of the CDR3 is 14 residues. Germline CDR1 and CDR2: MNHEY and SMNVEV (reference sequence). J was trimmed by 5 bases and V by 8 bases; bases with no gene match: 8. For the CDR3, the DNA is TGTGCCAGCGCGCGGCGGGAGGCAAACAATGAGCAGTTCTTC. It is translated as CASARREANNEQFF.

This clone has a single count. V is TRBV30 and J is TRBJ1-1; 8 positions match TRBD1. CDR1 and CDR2 from the germline V gene are GTSNPN and SVGIG (reference sequence). J lost 5 bases, V lost 1 base, and 9 bases had no gene match. The CDR3 has 15 residues. CDR3 amino acids: CAWSDLPQGGTEAFF. CDR3 nucleotide sequence: TGTGCCTGGAGTGATCTCCCACAGGGGGGGACTGAAGCTTTCTTT. Together with reference TRBV30 and TRBJ1-1, the CDR3 gives the full variable domain: SQTIHQWPATLVQPVGSPLSLECTVEGTSNPNLYWYRQAAGRGLQLLFYSVGIGQISSEVPQNLSASRPQDRQFILSSKKLLLSDSGFYLCAWSDLPQGGTEAFFGQGTRLTVV.

The chain recombines TRBV3-1 (or the pseudogene TRBV3-2) with TRBJ2-1; 8 nucleotides agree with TRBD1. The trim removed 5 bases at V and 0 bases at J, leaving 3 bases unmatched. Germline V gene lookup returns CDR1 LGHDT and CDR2 YNNKEL (reference sequence). CDR3 length: 15 residues. The CDR3 DNA sequence: TGTGCCAGCAGCTGGACAGGGAGCTCCTACAATGAGCAGTTCTTC. Its protein product is CASSWTGSSYNEQFF.

This chain uses TRBV14 with TRBJ1-1, with TRBD1 as a possible D gene (6 bases). From germline, CDR1 is SGHDN and CDR2 FVKESK. V lost 3 bases to trimming and J lost 4 bases, with 9 bases between them. This CDR3 comprises 13 residues. CDR3 in amino acids: CASSHTGSTEAFF. The DNA for the CDR3 is TGTGCCAGCAGCCATACAGGGTCCACTGAAGCTTTCTTT.

The chain employs TRBV6-2 or TRBV6-3 and TRBJ2-3; no definite D call. V lost 0 bases to trimming and J lost 2 bases, with 9 bases between them. CDR1 and CDR2 (germline): MNHEY, SVGEGT. The CDR3 extends over 15 amino acids. In DNA, the CDR3 is TGTGCCAGCAGTTACTCGGAGATAAACACAGATACGCAGTATTTT. It translates to CASSYSEINTDTQYF.

The J gene is TRBJ2-1, the V gene TRBV25-1, with 9 bases aligning to TRBD2. The CDR3 runs 13 residues. V was pared by 7 bases and J by 8 bases, with 6 bases of the junction left unmatched. The germline CDR1 and CDR2 sequences are MGHDK and SYGVNS. CDR3 nucleotides: TGTGCCAGCACCGGGACTAGCTCCTATGAGCAGTTCTTC. Translated: CASTGTSSYEQFF.

The rearrangement uses TRBV19 and TRBJ2-1; 8 bases fit TRBD2. Trimming at V came to 10 bases and at J to 4 bases, leaving 6 bases not matched to a gene. CDR1 is LNHDA and CDR2 is SQIVND in the germline V gene (reference sequence). The CDR3 is made up of 13 amino acids. The CDR3 reads CATCTSGYNEQFF. The CDR3 region has the DNA TGTGCCACCTGCACTAGCGGTTACAATGAGCAGTTCTTC.

V usage is TRBV30 and J usage is TRBJ1-2; D unclear. The germline V gene encodes CDR1 GTSNPN and CDR2 SVGIG (reference sequence). The CDR3 consists of 12 residues. V lost 1 base to trimming and J lost 7 bases, with 10 bases between them. For the CDR3, the DNA is TGTGCCTGGAGTGCATCAGACTCTGGCTACACCTTC. The encoded protein is CAWSASDSGYTF.

The CDR3 DNA is TGTGCCTGGAGCGCCAAAGACAGGGGGCAGGTGAACACTGAAGCTTTCTTT. Encoded protein: CAWSAKDRGQVNTEAFF. This rearrangement joins TRBV30 to TRBJ1-1; 10 nucleotides match TRBD1. V was pared by 3 bases and J by 0 bases, with 10 bases of the junction left unmatched. The CDR3 loop spans 17 amino acids. Germline-derived CDR1 and CDR2 are GTSNPN and SVGIG (reference sequence).

The table lists this clone with a few counts. The chain recombines TRBV6-1 with TRBJ1-6; D ambiguous. CDR3 size: 15 residues. Germline V gene sequence: CDR1 MNHNS, CDR2 SASEGT. Trimming removed 3 bases from V and 4 bases from J, with 10 bases in between. CDR3 sequence: CASSDRPLYNSPLHF. For the CDR3, the DNA is TGTGCCAGCAGTGACAGGCCGCTATATAATTCACCCCTCCACTTT.

This chain uses TRBV6-5 with TRBJ1-2, with TRBD1 matching over 7 bases. This CDR3 spans 16 amino acids. Per the germline V gene, CDR1 is MNHEY and CDR2 is SVGAGI. V lost 2 bases and J lost 2; bases outside the gene matches: 8. As DNA, the CDR3 is TGTGCCAGCAGTTACAAAGGGGCAGGGGGGAACTATGGCTACACCTTC. This gives the protein CASSYKGAGGNYGYTF.

This rearrangement joins TRBV18 to TRBJ2-3; 8 bases are shared with TRBD2. In germline, CDR1 is KGHSH, CDR2 LQKENI. CDR3 length: 17 residues. The trim removed 4 bases at V and 2 bases at J, leaving 11 bases unmatched. The CDR3 loop reads CASSRGTRTVNTDTQYF. In nucleotides, the CDR3 is TGTGCCAGCTCACGGGGGACTAGGACCGTTAACACAGATACGCAGTATTTT.

This chain joins TRBV25-1 and TRBJ2-2; TRBD1 matches 7 bases. CDR3 length: 15 residues. Trimming removed 3 bases from V and 1 base from J; junction bases left unmatched: 2. The germline gives CDR1 MGHDK, CDR2 SYGVNS. CDR3 loop: CASSDRGWNTGELFF. In DNA form, the CDR3 reads TGTGCCAGCAGTGACAGGGGGTGGAACACCGGGGAGCTGTTTTTT.